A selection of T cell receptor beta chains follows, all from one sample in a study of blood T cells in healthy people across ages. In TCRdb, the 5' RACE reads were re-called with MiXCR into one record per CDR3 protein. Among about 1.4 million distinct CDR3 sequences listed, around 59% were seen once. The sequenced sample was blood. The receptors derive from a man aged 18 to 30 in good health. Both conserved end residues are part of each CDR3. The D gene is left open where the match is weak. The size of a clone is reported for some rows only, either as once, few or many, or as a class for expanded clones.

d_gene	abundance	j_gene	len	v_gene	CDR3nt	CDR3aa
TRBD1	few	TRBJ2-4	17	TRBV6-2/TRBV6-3	TGTGCCAGCAGCCCCCGGGGAACCGGGACAGCAAAAAACATTCAGTACTTC	CASSPRGTGTAKNIQYF
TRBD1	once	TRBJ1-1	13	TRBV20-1	TGCAGTGCTAGAGATGCAGGGGGCAGGAAAGCTTTCTTT	CSARDAGGRKAFF
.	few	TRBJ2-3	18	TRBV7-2	TGTGCCAGCAGCCCCCTGGTAACTCCCGGCCGAGGATTAGATACGCAGTATTTT	CASSPLVTPGRGLDTQYF
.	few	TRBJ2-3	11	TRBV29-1	TGCAGCGTGACAGTCTCAGATACGCAGTATTTT	CSVTVSDTQYF
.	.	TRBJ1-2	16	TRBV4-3	TGCGCCAGCAGCCAAGATCTAGGGGGTATAGACTATGGCTACACCTTC	CASSQDLGGIDYGYTF
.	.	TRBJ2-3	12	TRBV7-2	TGTGCCAGCAGCTTAGCTTGGGATACGCAGTATTTT	CASSLAWDTQYF
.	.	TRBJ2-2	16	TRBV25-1	TGTGCCAGCAGCGCTCGAGACAGGCCTAACACCGGGGAGCTGTTTTTT	CASSARDRPNTGELFF
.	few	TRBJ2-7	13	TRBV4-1	TGCGCCAGCAGCCCCGATATTCGGGGCGAGCAGTACTTC	CASSPDIRGEQYF
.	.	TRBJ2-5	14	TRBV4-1	TGCGCCAGCAGCCAAGACCCTAGCTGGGGGTTCCAGTACTTC	CASSQDPSWGFQYF
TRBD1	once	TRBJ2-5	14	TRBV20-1	TGCAGTGCTAGAGACTGGGACAGGGAAGAGACCCAGTACTTC	CSARDWDREETQYF
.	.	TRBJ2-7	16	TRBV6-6	TGTGCCAGCAGTTACACCCGGGGCTCGAGCTCCTACGAGCAGTACTTC	CASSYTRGSSSYEQYF
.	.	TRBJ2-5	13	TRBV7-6	TGTGCCAGCAGCCCCACCTCATGGGAGACCCAGTACTTC	CASSPTSWETQYF
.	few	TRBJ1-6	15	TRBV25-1	TGTGCCAGCAGACCGACACGGACCTATAATTCACCCCTCCACTTT	CASRPTRTYNSPLHF
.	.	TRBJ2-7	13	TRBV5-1	TGCGCCAGCAGCTTGGCCGCAGAGGACGAGCAGTACTTC	CASSLAAEDEQYF
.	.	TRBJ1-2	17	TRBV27	TGTGCCAGCACCCCTCAATTGATGCTAGGGAAGGGCTATGGCTACACCTTC	CASTPQLMLGKGYGYTF
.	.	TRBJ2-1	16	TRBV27	TGTGCCAGCAGTTTATCGAGCTCCAGCTCCTACAATGAGCAGTTCTTC	CASSLSSSSSYNEQFF
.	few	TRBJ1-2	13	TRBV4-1	TGCGCCAGCAGCCATGACCAGGTTTACGGCTACACCTTC	CASSHDQVYGYTF
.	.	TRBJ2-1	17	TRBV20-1	TGCAGTGCGGAAGCTCAAAGGAGGGCGGTAAAGGGTGGCGAGCAGTTCTTC	CSAEAQRRAVKGGEQFF
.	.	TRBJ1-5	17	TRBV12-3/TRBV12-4	TGTGCCAGCAGACCAGGTCGAGCGACGGGGGTATCGGAGCCCCAGCATTTT	CASRPGRATGVSEPQHF
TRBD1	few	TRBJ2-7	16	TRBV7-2	TGTGCCAGCAGCTCCTTACAGGGGGCACAGTCCTACGAGCAGTACTTC	CASSSLQGAQSYEQYF
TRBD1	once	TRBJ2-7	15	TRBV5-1	TGCGCCAGCAGCTTATGGGACAGGGGGTCGATCGAGCAGTACTTC	CASSLWDRGSIEQYF
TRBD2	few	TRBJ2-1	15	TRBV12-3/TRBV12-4	TGTGCCAGCAGTTTCGGGGGGACCGTCTACAATGAGCAGTTCTTC	CASSFGGTVYNEQFF
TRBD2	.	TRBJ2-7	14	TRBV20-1	TGCAGTGCTAGATTAGAGCGGGGGACCTACGAGCAGTACTTC	CSARLERGTYEQYF
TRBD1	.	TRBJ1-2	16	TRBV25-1	TGTGCCAGCAGTGAAGGTGGGGGACAGGGAGGCTATGGCTACACCTTC	CASSEGGGQGGYGYTF
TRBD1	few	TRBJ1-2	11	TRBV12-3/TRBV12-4	TGTGCCAGTGTGACAGGGGACGGCTACACCTTC	CASVTGDGYTF
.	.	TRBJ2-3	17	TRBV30	TGTGCCTGGGCACTATCCCTTTATAGCAGCGCACAAGATACGCAGTATTTT	CAWALSLYSSAQDTQYF
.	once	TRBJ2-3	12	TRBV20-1	TGCAGTGCTAGACCGCCCACAGATACGCAGTATTTT	CSARPPTDTQYF
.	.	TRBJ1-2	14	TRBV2	TGTGCCAGCAGTGAACAGGGTCGCGACTATGGCTACACCTTC	CASSEQGRDYGYTF
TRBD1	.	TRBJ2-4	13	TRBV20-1	TGCAGTGCTAGAGGGACAGGGAAAAACATTCAGTACTTC	CSARGTGKNIQYF
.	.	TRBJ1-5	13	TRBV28	TGTGCCAGCATCAGGGGTGTCAATCAGCCCCAGCATTTT	CASIRGVNQPQHF
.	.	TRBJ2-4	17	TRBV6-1	TGTGCCAGCAGTGACGTGCGGGGCGGCCCAGCCAAAAACATTCAGTACTTC	CASSDVRGGPAKNIQYF
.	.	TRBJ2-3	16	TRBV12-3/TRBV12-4	TGTGCCAGCAGTTTTCACCAGGGACCCCGGTTTAATACGCAGTATTTT	CASSFHQGPRFNTQYF
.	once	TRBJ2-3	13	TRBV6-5	TGTGCCAGCAGTCCCACCGGTCTCTATACGCAGTATTTT	CASSPTGLYTQYF
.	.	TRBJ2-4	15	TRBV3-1	TGTGCCAGCAGCCAAGTTGGGTCAGCCAAAAACATTCAGTACTTC	CASSQVGSAKNIQYF
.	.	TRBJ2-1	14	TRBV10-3	TGTGCCATCAGTGAGGGAAGAGGGGCTAATGAGCAGTTCTTC	CAISEGRGANEQFF
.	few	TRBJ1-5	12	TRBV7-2	TGTGCCAGCAGCTTCTCGGGTCAGCCCCAGCATTTT	CASSFSGQPQHF
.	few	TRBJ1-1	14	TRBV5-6	TGTGCCAGCAGCCCGACGGAAATGAACACTGAAGCTTTCTTT	CASSPTEMNTEAFF
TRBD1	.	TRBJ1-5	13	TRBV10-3	TGTGCCATCAGGGACAGGGTAGATCAGCCCCAGCATTTT	CAIRDRVDQPQHF
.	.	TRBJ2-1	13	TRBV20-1	TGCAGTGCTAGAGATCGGGTTTCGGCTGAGCAGTTCTTC	CSARDRVSAEQFF
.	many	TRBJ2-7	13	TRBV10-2	TGCGCCAGCAGTAACAGGGTCTCCTACGAGCAGTACTTC	CASSNRVSYEQYF
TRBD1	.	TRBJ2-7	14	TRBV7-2	TGTGCCAGCGCGGGGACAGGGGGGGTTTACGAGCAGTACTTC	CASAGTGGVYEQYF
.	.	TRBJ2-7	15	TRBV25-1	TGTGCCAGCAGTCCCCACTCGAGACTCCCGTACGAGCAGTACTTC	CASSPHSRLPYEQYF
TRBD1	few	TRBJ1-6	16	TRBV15	TGTGCCACCAGCTTAAGTGGGACAGGGGTGAATTCACCCCTCCACTTT	CATSLSGTGVNSPLHF
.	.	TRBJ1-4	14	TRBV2	TGTGCCAGCAGTGCAGGGACCTGGAATGAAAAACTGTTTTTT	CASSAGTWNEKLFF
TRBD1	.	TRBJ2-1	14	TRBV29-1	TGCAGCGTTGACGGGGGACAGGGCGTAGATGAGCAGTTCTTC	CSVDGGQGVDEQFF
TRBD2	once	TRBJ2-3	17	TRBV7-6	TGTGCCAGCAGCGGCGAAGGTAGCGGGAGGACCACAGATACGCAGTATTTT	CASSGEGSGRTTDTQYF
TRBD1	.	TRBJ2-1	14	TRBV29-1	TGCAGCGTTGAGACAGGGATCTCCTACAATGAGCAGTTCTTC	CSVETGISYNEQFF
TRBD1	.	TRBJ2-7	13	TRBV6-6	TGTGCCAGCAGTTGGGACAGGCAGTACGAGCAGTACTTC	CASSWDRQYEQYF
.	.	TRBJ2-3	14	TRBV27	TGTGCCAGCAGCAGGGGATCCCGCAAGAATACGCAGTATTTT	CASSRGSRKNTQYF
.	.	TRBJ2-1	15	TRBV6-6	TGTGCCAGTGGGAGCATAGGCTTATCCTACAATGAGCAGTTCTTC	CASGSIGLSYNEQFF
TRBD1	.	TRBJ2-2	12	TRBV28	TGTGCCAGCAGGGGGACAGCCGGGGAGCTGTTTTTT	CASRGTAGELFF
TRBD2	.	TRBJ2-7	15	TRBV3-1	TGTGCCAGCAGCCGCGGCGAGCGGGGGAATTGGGAGCAGTACTTC	CASSRGERGNWEQYF
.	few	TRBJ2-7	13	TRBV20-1	TGCAGTGCCCCACGTGGGACTTCCTACGAGCAGTACTTC	CSAPRGTSYEQYF
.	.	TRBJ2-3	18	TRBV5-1	TGCGCCAGCAGCTTGTTCTTCTTCAGGGGTCGCGGACCAGATACGCAGTATTTT	CASSLFFFRGRGPDTQYF
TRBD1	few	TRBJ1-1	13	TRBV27	TGTGCCAGCAGTGGACAGGGCTGGGCTGAAGCTTTCTTT	CASSGQGWAEAFF
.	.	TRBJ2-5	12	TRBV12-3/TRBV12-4	TGTGCCAGCAGGATGCAGGGGGAGACCCAGTACTTC	CASRMQGETQYF
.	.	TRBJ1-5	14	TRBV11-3	TGTGCCAGCATCTCAAAGAGGGTATATCAGCCCCAGCATTTT	CASISKRVYQPQHF
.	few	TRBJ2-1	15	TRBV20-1	TGCAGTGCTAGACCCTGGGCAGGGCAATTAAATGAGCAGTTCTTC	CSARPWAGQLNEQFF
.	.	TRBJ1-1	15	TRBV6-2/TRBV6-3	TGTGCCAGCAGCCCGAACACGGGAATGAACACTGAAGCTTTCTTT	CASSPNTGMNTEAFF